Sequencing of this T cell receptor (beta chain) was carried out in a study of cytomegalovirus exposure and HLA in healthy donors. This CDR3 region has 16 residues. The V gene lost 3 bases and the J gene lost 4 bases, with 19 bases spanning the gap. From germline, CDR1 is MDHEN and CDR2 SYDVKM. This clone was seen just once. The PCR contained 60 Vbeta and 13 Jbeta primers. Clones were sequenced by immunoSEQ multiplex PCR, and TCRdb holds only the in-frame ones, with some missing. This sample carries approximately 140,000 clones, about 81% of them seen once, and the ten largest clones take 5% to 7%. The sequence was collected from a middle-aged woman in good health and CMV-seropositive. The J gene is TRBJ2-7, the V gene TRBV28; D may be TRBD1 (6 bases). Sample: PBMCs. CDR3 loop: CASSLPPRTVSYEQYF. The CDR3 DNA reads TGTGCCAGCAGTTTGCCCCCCCGGACAGTTTCTTACGAGCAGTACTTC.